This T cell receptor beta chain was sequenced for a study of shared T cell receptors in the human thymus. The protocol was immunoSEQ multiplex PCR, while the TCRdb copy is restricted to in-frame clones and leaves out a portion. The sample holds hundreds of thousands of clones, around 82% seen once. This CDR3 has 15 amino acids. Trimming took 8 bases from V and 5 from J; bases not matched to a gene: 6. Germline assignment: CDR1 MRHNA and CDR2 SNTAGT. The same specimen was also included in a second study, on human thymus T cells.

The source material was thymocytes. The TCR was taken from a boy under two years old with a congenital heart defect. V and J are TRBV6-4 and TRBJ2-7; 16 bases map to TRBD2. The CDR3 DNA sequence: TGTGCCAGCCTGGGACTAGCGGGAGGGCCGGACGAGCAGTACTTC. Encoded protein: CASLGLAGGPDEQYF.